This T cell receptor (beta chain) was sequenced in a study of cytomegalovirus exposure and HLA in healthy donors. Comments on this clone: No antigen is known for it.

The PCR contained 60 Vbeta and 13 Jbeta primers. Sequencing was performed with immunoSEQ multiplex PCR; in TCRdb, only in-frame clones are kept and a portion is missing. The sample yields around 140,000 clones, more than 65% seen once. Study observations and caveats: Relative to equally common others, HLA-associated TCR beta chains showed greater clonal expansion in a later analysis.

The clonotype was recovered from a male donor in good health and CMV-seropositive. The sample was PBMCs.

CDR3 sequence reads: CASHKGRSSTEAFF. CDR3 sequence (DNA): TGTGCCAGCCACAAGGGGCGATCGAGCACTGAAGCTTTCTTT. V and J are TRBV2 and TRBJ1-1, with D possibly being TRBD1 (5 bases). V lost 8 bases to trimming and J lost 4 bases, with 17 bases between them. In germline, CDR1 is SNHLY, CDR2 FYNNEI. This CDR3 contains 14 residues.